This is a list of T cell receptor beta chains from one sample in a study of blood T cell repertoires in COVID-19. Some clones are missing from TCRdb's copy, which holds only in-frame ones; the method was immunoSEQ multiplex PCR. The sample has roughly 120,000 clones, 90% seen once; the top ten hold under 4.5%. Source material: peripheral blood. These receptors were collected from a man aged 50 to 60 with active COVID-19. Both conserved end residues are part of each CDR3. The D gene is left open where the match is weak. Size is stated for part of the rows, as once, few or many counts, or as a class when the clone is expanded.

V gene: TRBV7-2; J gene: TRBJ2-7; D gene: NA; clone size: NA; CDR3 DNA: TGTGCCAGCAGCTTAGTAATCGAGCAGTACTTC; CDR3 protein: CASSLVIEQYF
V gene: TRBV5-6; J gene: TRBJ2-3; D gene: TRBD1; clone size: NA; CDR3 DNA: TGTGCCAGCAGCTTGGATAGGCCGGGACAGAACACAGATACGCAGTATTTT; CDR3 protein: CASSLDRPGQNTDTQYF
V gene: TRBV6-6; J gene: TRBJ1-4; D gene: NA; clone size: NA; CDR3 DNA: TGTGCCAGCAGTTCCCCGGGGGGGGGTAATGAAAAACTGTTTTTT; CDR3 protein: CASSSPGGGNEKLFF
V gene: TRBV3-1/TRBV3-2; J gene: TRBJ2-1; D gene: NA; clone size: NA; CDR3 DNA: TGTGCCAGCGTTACAGGTGAGGTCAATGAGCAGTTCTTC; CDR3 protein: CASVTGEVNEQFF
V gene: TRBV15; J gene: TRBJ1-2; D gene: NA; clone size: NA; CDR3 DNA: TGTGCCACCAGCCCTGGGAGTGGCTACACCTTC; CDR3 protein: CATSPGSGYTF
V gene: TRBV11-2; J gene: TRBJ2-1; D gene: NA; clone size: NA; CDR3 DNA: TGTGCCAGCAGCTTAGATGATTATGGGCTTATCTCCAATGAGCAGTTCTTC; CDR3 protein: CASSLDDYGLISNEQFF
V gene: TRBV4-1; J gene: TRBJ2-5; D gene: TRBD2; clone size: NA; CDR3 DNA: TGCGCCAGCAGCTACGGGACTAGCGGGGCACAAGAGACCCAGTACTTC; CDR3 protein: CASSYGTSGAQETQYF
V gene: TRBV24-1; J gene: TRBJ2-3; D gene: TRBD2; clone size: NA; CDR3 DNA: TGTGCCACCAGTGATTCTGCGGGAGGGGCCAGATACACGCAGTATTTT; CDR3 protein: CATSDSAGGARYTQYF
V gene: TRBV23-1; J gene: TRBJ1-4; D gene: TRBD1; clone size: few; CDR3 DNA: TGCGCCAGCAGCCCCACTGGGACAGCTTCGAGTTCGAGTGAAAAACTGTTTTTT; CDR3 protein: CASSPTGTASSSSEKLFF
V gene: TRBV5-1; J gene: TRBJ2-2; D gene: TRBD1; clone size: NA; CDR3 DNA: TGCGCCAGCAGCATCCTCGGGACAGAGAACACCGGGGAGCTGTTTTTT; CDR3 protein: CASSILGTENTGELFF
V gene: TRBV12-3/TRBV12-4; J gene: TRBJ2-2; D gene: TRBD1; clone size: once; CDR3 DNA: TGTGCCAGCAGCCGGGACAGGACTTGGGAGCTGTTTTTT; CDR3 protein: CASSRDRTWELFF
V gene: TRBV5-1; J gene: TRBJ1-1; D gene: NA; clone size: NA; CDR3 DNA: TGCGCCAGCAGCTCACGCGGACTGACTGAAGCTTTCTTT; CDR3 protein: CASSSRGLTEAFF
V gene: TRBV30; J gene: TRBJ1-6; D gene: TRBD1; clone size: NA; CDR3 DNA: TGTGCCTGGATTGGACAGGGCGGGTCACCCCTCCACTTT; CDR3 protein: CAWIGQGGSPLHF
V gene: TRBV4-1; J gene: TRBJ2-5; D gene: TRBD2; clone size: NA; CDR3 DNA: TGCGCCAGCAGCCAAGAAGGACTAGCGGGAGCAGAGACCCAGTACTTC; CDR3 protein: CASSQEGLAGAETQYF
V gene: TRBV5-4; J gene: TRBJ1-4; D gene: TRBD1; clone size: once; CDR3 DNA: TGTGCCAGCAGCTTACCGGGACAGGGGGATGAAAAACTGTTTTTT; CDR3 protein: CASSLPGQGDEKLFF
V gene: TRBV9; J gene: TRBJ2-3; D gene: NA; clone size: NA; CDR3 DNA: TGTGCCAGCAGCGTAGGAGGAGATACGCAGTATTTT; CDR3 protein: CASSVGGDTQYF
V gene: TRBV9; J gene: TRBJ1-5; D gene: NA; clone size: NA; CDR3 DNA: TGTGCCAGCAGCGCCGGTACAGGGTTTACTCAGCCCCAGCATTTT; CDR3 protein: CASSAGTGFTQPQHF
V gene: TRBV7-8; J gene: TRBJ2-2; D gene: NA; clone size: NA; CDR3 DNA: TGTGCCAGCAGCTTAGCCCCTCCGGGAGCTATCGGGGAGCTGTTTTTT; CDR3 protein: CASSLAPPGAIGELFF
V gene: TRBV6-2/TRBV6-3; J gene: TRBJ2-5; D gene: TRBD2; clone size: once; CDR3 DNA: TGTGCCAGCAGTTACCCCGCCGGGACTAGCGGGGCCCTGTCGGAGACCCAGTACTTC; CDR3 protein: CASSYPAGTSGALSETQYF
V gene: TRBV5-1; J gene: TRBJ2-1; D gene: NA; clone size: NA; CDR3 DNA: TGCGCCAGCAGATCGCTGGGCGATGAGCAGTTCTTC; CDR3 protein: CASRSLGDEQFF
V gene: TRBV3-1/TRBV3-2; J gene: TRBJ1-1; D gene: NA; clone size: NA; CDR3 DNA: TGTGCCAGCAGCCAGACGACAACTGAAGCTTTCTTT; CDR3 protein: CASSQTTTEAFF
V gene: TRBV28; J gene: TRBJ1-2; D gene: NA; clone size: few; CDR3 DNA: TGTGCCAGCAGTTTATCGCTCGGAGGAGCTAACTATGGCTACACCTTC; CDR3 protein: CASSLSLGGANYGYTF
V gene: TRBV28; J gene: TRBJ1-1; D gene: NA; clone size: NA; CDR3 DNA: TGTGCCAGCAGCACAGGACAAGGGGACACTGAAGCTTTCTTT; CDR3 protein: CASSTGQGDTEAFF
V gene: TRBV18; J gene: TRBJ1-2; D gene: NA; clone size: NA; CDR3 DNA: TGTGCCAGCTCACCACCGTCACAGTACGGTGGCTACACCTTC; CDR3 protein: CASSPPSQYGGYTF
V gene: TRBV9; J gene: TRBJ2-1; D gene: NA; clone size: NA; CDR3 DNA: TGTGCCAGCAGCCCCATGGACTGGTACAATGAGCAGTTCTTC; CDR3 protein: CASSPMDWYNEQFF
V gene: TRBV5-1; J gene: TRBJ2-5; D gene: NA; clone size: NA; CDR3 DNA: TGCGCCAGCAGCTTAGACCTAGCCGAGACCCAGTACTTC; CDR3 protein: CASSLDLAETQYF
V gene: TRBV2; J gene: TRBJ1-6; D gene: TRBD1; clone size: NA; CDR3 DNA: TGTGCCAGCAGCCCCCGGACAGGGGGCTCCTATAATTCACCCCTCCACTTT; CDR3 protein: CASSPRTGGSYNSPLHF
V gene: TRBV6-5; J gene: TRBJ2-2; D gene: NA; clone size: NA; CDR3 DNA: TGTGCCAGCGGACGAAGGGGGTCGGTCAACGGGGAGCTGTTTTTT; CDR3 protein: CASGRRGSVNGELFF
V gene: TRBV7-9; J gene: TRBJ1-3; D gene: NA; clone size: NA; CDR3 DNA: TGTGCCAGCAGCGCAGGCATCTCCTCTGGAAACACCATATATTTT; CDR3 protein: CASSAGISSGNTIYF
V gene: TRBV29-1; J gene: TRBJ2-5; D gene: NA; clone size: NA; CDR3 DNA: TGCAGCGTGGCTCTGGGGGGGGCCGGCGAGACCCAGTACTTC; CDR3 protein: CSVALGGAGETQYF
V gene: TRBV7-8; J gene: TRBJ1-4; D gene: NA; clone size: NA; CDR3 DNA: TGTGCCAGCAGCTCGGGTAACCCAATGGGTAATGAAAAACTGTTTTTT; CDR3 protein: CASSSGNPMGNEKLFF
V gene: TRBV21-1; J gene: TRBJ2-2; D gene: NA; clone size: NA; CDR3 DNA: TGTGCCAGCACTACGGGACTAGCGGGGTTCGTAACCGGGGAGCTGTTTTTT; CDR3 protein: CASTTGLAGFVTGELFF
V gene: TRBV7-7; J gene: TRBJ2-5; D gene: TRBD2; clone size: NA; CDR3 DNA: TGTGCCACCCCCTGGGGAGGGCTAGCGGGGGGCGAACAAGAGACCCAGTACTTC; CDR3 protein: CATPWGGLAGGEQETQYF
V gene: TRBV6-6; J gene: TRBJ1-6; D gene: NA; clone size: NA; CDR3 DNA: TGTGCCAGCAGCCGCGGACAGAATGCAGTTAATTCACCCCTCCACTTT; CDR3 protein: CASSRGQNAVNSPLHF
V gene: TRBV19; J gene: TRBJ2-1; D gene: TRBD2; clone size: NA; CDR3 DNA: TGTGCCAGTAGTACGCCGGGGGGTAGTGAGCAGTTCTTC; CDR3 protein: CASSTPGGSEQFF
V gene: TRBV19; J gene: TRBJ1-6; D gene: TRBD1; clone size: NA; CDR3 DNA: TGTGCCAGCTCCAGGACAGGAAATTCACCCCTCCACTTT; CDR3 protein: CASSRTGNSPLHF
V gene: TRBV15; J gene: TRBJ1-5; D gene: NA; clone size: once; CDR3 DNA: TGTGCCACCAGCAGAGATGGGGGGGAACAGCCCCAGCATTTT; CDR3 protein: CATSRDGGEQPQHF
V gene: TRBV4-1; J gene: TRBJ1-3; D gene: NA; clone size: NA; CDR3 DNA: TGCGCCAGCAGCCTAAATCACCTCGGTGCCGGAAACACCATATATTTT; CDR3 protein: CASSLNHLGAGNTIYF
V gene: TRBV7-6; J gene: TRBJ2-5; D gene: TRBD2; clone size: once; CDR3 DNA: TGTGCCAGCAGCTTAGGGGAGGGGACCCAGTACTTC; CDR3 protein: CASSLGEGTQYF
V gene: TRBV2; J gene: TRBJ1-1; D gene: NA; clone size: NA; CDR3 DNA: TGTGCCAGCAGTGAAGACCCTAACTTCCCCTCCCCAGCTTTCTTT; CDR3 protein: CASSEDPNFPSPAFF
V gene: TRBV5-1; J gene: TRBJ2-3; D gene: TRBD2; clone size: NA; CDR3 DNA: TGCGCCAGCAGCTTACGGCCGGGACTAGCGGCAGATACGCAGTATTTT; CDR3 protein: CASSLRPGLAADTQYF
V gene: TRBV15; J gene: TRBJ2-1; D gene: TRBD1; clone size: NA; CDR3 DNA: TGTGCCACCAGCAGAGATACTGGCAGGGGGTGGAATGAGCAGTTCTTC; CDR3 protein: CATSRDTGRGWNEQFF
V gene: TRBV5-1; J gene: TRBJ2-1; D gene: TRBD2; clone size: NA; CDR3 DNA: TGCGCCAGCAGCGCGGGCGGGGGGGGCATATCCTACAATGAGCAGTTCTTC; CDR3 protein: CASSAGGGGISYNEQFF
V gene: TRBV2; J gene: TRBJ1-4; D gene: TRBD1; clone size: once; CDR3 DNA: TGTGCCAGCAGAGGGACAGTGAATGAAAAACTGTTTTTT; CDR3 protein: CASRGTVNEKLFF
V gene: TRBV11-2; J gene: TRBJ1-1; D gene: NA; clone size: once; CDR3 DNA: TGTGCCAGCAGCCCGAGGACGGCGGGGAACACTGAAGCTTTCTTT; CDR3 protein: CASSPRTAGNTEAFF
V gene: TRBV5-6; J gene: TRBJ2-7; D gene: NA; clone size: NA; CDR3 DNA: TGTGCCAGCAGCCTGGACGGCTCCTACGAGCAGTACTTC; CDR3 protein: CASSLDGSYEQYF
V gene: TRBV5-1; J gene: TRBJ2-5; D gene: TRBD2; clone size: NA; CDR3 DNA: TGCGCCAGCAGCTTGTGGTCTAGCGGGGCGGGAGAGACCCAGTACTTC; CDR3 protein: CASSLWSSGAGETQYF
V gene: TRBV20-1; J gene: TRBJ1-6; D gene: TRBD1; clone size: NA; CDR3 DNA: TGCAGTGCTAGTCCCGGGACAGGGTTTGGTTCACCCCTCCACTTT; CDR3 protein: CSASPGTGFGSPLHF
V gene: TRBV11-3; J gene: TRBJ2-1; D gene: TRBD2; clone size: few; CDR3 DNA: TGTGCCAGCAGCTTCGGGACTAGCGTCGATGAGCAGTTCTTC; CDR3 protein: CASSFGTSVDEQFF
V gene: TRBV5-6; J gene: TRBJ2-2; D gene: TRBD1; clone size: NA; CDR3 DNA: TGTGCCAGCAGCTTCACAGGGGTGAACACCGGGGAGCTGTTTTTT; CDR3 protein: CASSFTGVNTGELFF
V gene: TRBV7-8; J gene: TRBJ1-1; D gene: NA; clone size: NA; CDR3 DNA: TGTGCCAGCAGCCCGAGGGTGCAAGGCACTGAAGCTTTCTTT; CDR3 protein: CASSPRVQGTEAFF
V gene: TRBV7-8; J gene: TRBJ2-3; D gene: TRBD1; clone size: NA; CDR3 DNA: TGTGCCAGCAGCCCCGGACAGGGGACAGATACGCAGTATTTT; CDR3 protein: CASSPGQGTDTQYF
V gene: TRBV6-2/TRBV6-3; J gene: TRBJ2-1; D gene: TRBD2; clone size: NA; CDR3 DNA: TGTGCCAGCAGCCCTCACCTAGGGCGGGAGGCCCTCTACAATGAGCAGTTCTTC; CDR3 protein: CASSPHLGREALYNEQFF
V gene: TRBV5-4; J gene: TRBJ1-1; D gene: NA; clone size: NA; CDR3 DNA: TGTGCCAGCAGCTTGATGGGGGCAGGCACTGAAGCTTTCTTT; CDR3 protein: CASSLMGAGTEAFF
V gene: TRBV7-9; J gene: TRBJ2-7; D gene: NA; clone size: NA; CDR3 DNA: TGTGCCAGCAGCCCAGGGCTCTTCTACGAGCAGTACTTC; CDR3 protein: CASSPGLFYEQYF
V gene: TRBV11-3; J gene: TRBJ2-3; D gene: TRBD1; clone size: NA; CDR3 DNA: TGTGCCAGCAGCTTGGGACAGGGGGCCGTAGATACGCAGTATTTT; CDR3 protein: CASSLGQGAVDTQYF
V gene: TRBV2; J gene: TRBJ1-4; D gene: NA; clone size: NA; CDR3 DNA: TGTGCCGGAGGAGAGACGGGTGAAAAACTGTTTTTT; CDR3 protein: CAGGETGEKLFF